This is a list of T cell receptor beta chains from one sample in a study of shared clonotypes between healthy human individuals. The repertoire was sequenced with immunoSEQ multiplex PCR; TCRdb's copy has only in-frame clones and lacks some. The profile shows approximately 1,000,000 clones, about 80% of them singletons. What was sequenced was memory CD4+ T cells from PBMCs. These receptors came from a man aged 18 to 35 in good health. Some clones in this sample may be carry-over from other donors' samples. Both conserved end residues are part of each CDR3. A D gene is named only where the DNA matches it firmly. Rows may omit the clone size; those that give it use once, few, many or a size class.

cdr3_length j_call d_call v_call clone_size cdr3_aa cdr3_nt
15 TRBJ1-2 TRBD1 TRBV18 . CASSPPGGADYGYTF TGTGCCAGCTCACCACCAGGGGGCGCGGACTATGGCTACACCTTC
13 TRBJ2-5 . TRBV7-9 . CASNYIRRETQYF TGTGCCAGCAACTATATACGAAGAGAGACCCAGTACTTC
18 TRBJ2-3 . TRBV19 few CASSIWQGIVEDTDTQYF TGTGCCAGTAGTATCTGGCAGGGGATAGTTGAGGACACAGATACGCAGTATTTT
14 TRBJ2-7 TRBD2 TRBV11-2 . CASSKREGRGEQYF TGTGCCAGCAGCAAGCGGGAGGGCCGTGGCGAGCAGTACTTC
13 TRBJ2-3 . TRBV4-1 . CASSQGVGGARYF TGCGCCAGCAGCCAAGGCGTCGGGGGAGCTAGGTATTTT
14 TRBJ2-7 . TRBV9 . CASSYSQAAYEQYF TGTGCCAGCAGCTACTCCCAGGCGGCCTACGAGCAGTACTTC
13 TRBJ1-1 TRBD1 TRBV30 . CAWTQGRGTEAFF TGTGCCTGGACACAGGGGAGAGGGACTGAAGCTTTCTTT
13 TRBJ1-3 TRBD1 TRBV19 . CARRDRGRNTIYF TGTGCCAGGAGGGACAGGGGCAGAAACACCATATATTTT
13 TRBJ2-1 . TRBV5-6 . CASSESSYNEQFF TGTGCCAGCAGCGAATCCTCGTACAATGAGCAGTTCTTC
18 TRBJ2-2 TRBD2 TRBV11-2 . CASSSQPRASGSSGELFF TGTGCCAGCAGCTCCCAACCTAGGGCTAGCGGGAGTTCCGGGGAGCTGTTTTTT
15 TRBJ2-7 . TRBV6-1 . CASNQYPGPFYEQYF TGTGCCAGCAATCAGTATCCTGGACCCTTTTACGAGCAGTACTTC
15 TRBJ2-3 . TRBV13 . CASSTRRTNTDTQYF TGTGCCAGCAGCACCCGCCGGACTAACACAGATACGCAGTATTTT
18 TRBJ1-1 . TRBV7-9 . CASSLGGGPRPMNTEAFF TGTGCCAGCAGCTTAGGAGGCGGTCCTCGCCCCATGAACACTGAAGCTTTCTTT
15 TRBJ2-3 TRBD2 TRBV5-1 . CASSDLAGGTDTQYF TGCGCCAGCAGCGATTTAGCGGGAGGCACAGATACGCAGTATTTT
13 TRBJ2-2 . TRBV11-3 . CASSLVRDGQLFF TGTGCCAGCAGCTTAGTTAGGGATGGCCAGCTGTTTTTT
16 TRBJ1-4 TRBD1 TRBV19 . CASSPRRTGEGEKLFF TGTGCCAGTAGTCCCCGACGGACAGGGGAGGGTGAAAAACTGTTTTTT
18 TRBJ1-2 TRBD1 TRBV2 many CASSERRGQGTYGYGYTF TGTGCCAGCAGTGAACGGAGGGGACAGGGGACCTACGGCTATGGCTACACCTTC
18 TRBJ2-6 . TRBV19 once CASRMLRGGAPSANVLTF TGTGCCAGTAGAATGCTCAGGGGTGGGGCACCCTCTGCCAACGTCCTGACTTTC
16 TRBJ2-7 . TRBV4-3 . CASSQGYETATYEQYF TGCGCCAGCAGCCAAGGTTATGAGACAGCGACCTACGAGCAGTACTTC
15 TRBJ2-5 . TRBV15 . CATSRDPRAEETQYF TGTGCCACCAGCAGAGATCCGAGGGCGGAAGAGACCCAGTACTTC
13 TRBJ1-2 TRBD1 TRBV28 many CAGGTGKSYGYTF TGTGCCGGCGGGACAGGGAAAAGCTATGGCTACACCTTC
16 TRBJ1-5 . TRBV5-5 . CASSLGSSSPNQPQHF TGTGCCAGCAGCTTGGGGTCCAGTTCCCCCAATCAGCCCCAGCATTTT